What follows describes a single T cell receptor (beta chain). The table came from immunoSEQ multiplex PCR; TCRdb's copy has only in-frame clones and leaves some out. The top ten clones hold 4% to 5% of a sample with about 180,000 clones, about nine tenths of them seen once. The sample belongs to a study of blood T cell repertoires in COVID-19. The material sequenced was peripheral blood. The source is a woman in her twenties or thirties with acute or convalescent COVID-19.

This CDR3 reads CASSNSATGELFF. CDR3 nucleotides: TGTGCCAGCAGTAATAGCGCGACCGGGGAGCTGTTTTTT. The J gene is TRBJ2-2, the V gene TRBV2; TRBD2 might be the D (5 bases). CDR3 length: 13 amino acids. CDR1 is SNHLY and CDR2 is FYNNEI in the germline V gene. V was pared by 5 bases and J by 5 bases, with 9 bases between.